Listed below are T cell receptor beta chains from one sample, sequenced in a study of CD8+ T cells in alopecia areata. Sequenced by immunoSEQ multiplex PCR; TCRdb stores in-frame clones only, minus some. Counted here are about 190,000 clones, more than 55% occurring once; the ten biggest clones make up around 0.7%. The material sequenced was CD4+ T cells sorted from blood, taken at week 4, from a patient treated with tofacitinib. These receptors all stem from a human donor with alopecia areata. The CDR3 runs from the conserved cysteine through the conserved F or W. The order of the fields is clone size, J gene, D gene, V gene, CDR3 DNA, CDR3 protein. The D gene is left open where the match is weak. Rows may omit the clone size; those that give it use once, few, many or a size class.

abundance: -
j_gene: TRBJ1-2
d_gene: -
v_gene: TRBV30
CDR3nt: TGTGCCTGGAGTCCAGGGCTGAACTATGGCTACACCTTC
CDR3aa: CAWSPGLNYGYTF

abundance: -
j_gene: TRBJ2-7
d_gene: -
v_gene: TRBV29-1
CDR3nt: TGCAGCGTCCAAAGGGGAGGGGGCGAAAACGAGCAGTACTTC
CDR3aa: CSVQRGGGENEQYF

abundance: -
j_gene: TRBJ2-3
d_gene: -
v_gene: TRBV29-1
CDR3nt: TGCAGCGTTGGGGAACGCACAGATACGCAGTATTTT
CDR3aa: CSVGERTDTQYF

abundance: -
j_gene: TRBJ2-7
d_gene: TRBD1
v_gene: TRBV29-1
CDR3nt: TGCAGCGTTAAAAGAAGGGACAGAAGCTCCTACGAGCAGTACTTC
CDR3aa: CSVKRRDRSSYEQYF

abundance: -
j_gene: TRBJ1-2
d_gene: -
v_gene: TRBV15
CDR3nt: TGTGCCACCAGCAGAGTTTCAGGACTCTTACTAAACTATGGCTACACCTTC
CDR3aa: CATSRVSGLLLNYGYTF

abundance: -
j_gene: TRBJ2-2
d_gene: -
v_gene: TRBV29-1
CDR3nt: TGCAGCGTTGATGTGACTGCCACCGGGGAGCTGTTTTTT
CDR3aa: CSVDVTATGELFF

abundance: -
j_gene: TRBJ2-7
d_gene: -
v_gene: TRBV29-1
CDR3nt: TGCAGTGTCTTGACGCCGGCGCCAGTCGAGCAGTACTTC
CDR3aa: CSVLTPAPVEQYF

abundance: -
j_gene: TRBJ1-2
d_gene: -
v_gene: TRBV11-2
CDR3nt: TGTGCCAGCAGCCCCCAGATGGGGATGACAGGCCCCAAGGATGGCTACACCTTC
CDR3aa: CASSPQMGMTGPKDGYTF

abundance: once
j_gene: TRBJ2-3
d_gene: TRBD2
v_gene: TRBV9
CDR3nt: TGTGCCAGCAGCGTAGTAAGCGGGAGGGCCACAGATACGCAGTATTTT
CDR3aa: CASSVVSGRATDTQYF

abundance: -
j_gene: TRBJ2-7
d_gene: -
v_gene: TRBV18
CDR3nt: TGTGCCAGCTCGCTAGGGGGGAGCTCCTACGAGCAGTACTTC
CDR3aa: CASSLGGSSYEQYF

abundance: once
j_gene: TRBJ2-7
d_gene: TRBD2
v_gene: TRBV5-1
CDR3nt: TGCGCCAGCAGCCCACTAGCGGGCACCTCCTACGAGCAGTACTTC
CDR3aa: CASSPLAGTSYEQYF

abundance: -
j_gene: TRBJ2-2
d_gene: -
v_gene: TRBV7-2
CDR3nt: TGTGCCAGCAGCTTAGCCCCTACCGGGGAGCTGTTTTTT
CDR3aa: CASSLAPTGELFF

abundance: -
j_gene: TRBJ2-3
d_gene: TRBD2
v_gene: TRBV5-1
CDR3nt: TGCGCCAGCAGCGAGGGACTAGCGGGCTACACGGGGACGCAGTATTTT
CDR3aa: CASSEGLAGYTGTQYF

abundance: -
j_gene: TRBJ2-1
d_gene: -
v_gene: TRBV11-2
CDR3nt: TGTGCCAGCAGCCAAGATATATCTTACAATGAGCAGTTCTTC
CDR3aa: CASSQDISYNEQFF

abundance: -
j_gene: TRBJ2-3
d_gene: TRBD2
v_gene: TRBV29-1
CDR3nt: TGCAGCGTTGAAGATCCGTATATAGCGGGAGTTGCAGATACGCAGTATTTT
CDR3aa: CSVEDPYIAGVADTQYF

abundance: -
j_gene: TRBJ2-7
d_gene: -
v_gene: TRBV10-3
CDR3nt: TGTGCCATCAGTGCCGGGGCCGTAGGGTACTTC
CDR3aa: CAISAGAVGYF

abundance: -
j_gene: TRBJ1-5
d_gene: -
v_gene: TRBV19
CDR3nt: TGTGCCAGCAAGGGGGGCAATCAGCCCCAGCATTTT
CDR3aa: CASKGGNQPQHF

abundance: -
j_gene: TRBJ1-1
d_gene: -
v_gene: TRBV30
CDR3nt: TGTGCCTGGAGTGTAGGGGTTGGTAGAGGGAACTTGAACACTGAAGCTTTCTTT
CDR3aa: CAWSVGVGRGNLNTEAFF

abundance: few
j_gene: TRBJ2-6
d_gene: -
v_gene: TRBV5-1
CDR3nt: TGCGCCAGCAGTTACGTGGTAGCCAACGTCCTGACTTTC
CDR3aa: CASSYVVANVLTF

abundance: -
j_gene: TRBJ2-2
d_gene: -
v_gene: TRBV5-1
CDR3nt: TGCGCCAGCAGCTCACTTAGCGGTGGGGAGCTGTTTTTT
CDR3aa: CASSSLSGGELFF

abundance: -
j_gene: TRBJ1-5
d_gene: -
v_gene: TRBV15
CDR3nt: TGTGCCACCAGCAGAGATATCCAGCCCCAGCATTTT
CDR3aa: CATSRDIQPQHF

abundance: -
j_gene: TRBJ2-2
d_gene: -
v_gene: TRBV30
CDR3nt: TGTGCCTGGAGTGTAGCCGGGAGAAAGATCACCGGGGAGCTGTTTTTT
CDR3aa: CAWSVAGRKITGELFF

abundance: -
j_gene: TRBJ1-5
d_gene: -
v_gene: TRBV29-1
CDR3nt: TGCAGCGCGGGAGAAAGGGGAGATCAGCCCCAGCATTTT
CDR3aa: CSAGERGDQPQHF

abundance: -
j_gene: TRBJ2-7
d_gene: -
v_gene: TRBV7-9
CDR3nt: TGTGCCAGCAGCACCATGGGGGAAAGCTCCTACGAGCAGTACTTC
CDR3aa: CASSTMGESSYEQYF

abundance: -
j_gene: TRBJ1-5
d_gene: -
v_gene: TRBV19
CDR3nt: TGTGCCAGTAGTCCGGGCAGGGATCATCAGCCCCAGCATTTT
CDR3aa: CASSPGRDHQPQHF

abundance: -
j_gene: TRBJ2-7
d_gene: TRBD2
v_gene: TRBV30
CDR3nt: TGTGCCTGGAGTGAAAGACTAGCGGGAGCAAACGAGCAGTACTTC
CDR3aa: CAWSERLAGANEQYF

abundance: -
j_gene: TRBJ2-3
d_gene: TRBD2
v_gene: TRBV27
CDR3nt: TGTGCCAGCAGTCCTAGGACTAGCGTGTACACAGATACGCAGTATTTT
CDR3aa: CASSPRTSVYTDTQYF

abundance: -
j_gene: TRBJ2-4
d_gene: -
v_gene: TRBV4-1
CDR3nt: TGCGCCAGCAGCCAAGGGAGAGGGAGAAACATTCAGTACTTC
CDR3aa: CASSQGRGRNIQYF

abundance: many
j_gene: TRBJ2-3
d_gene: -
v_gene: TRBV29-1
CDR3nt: TGCAGCGTTGGAATAGGGTCCCTCGATACGCAGTATTTT
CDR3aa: CSVGIGSLDTQYF

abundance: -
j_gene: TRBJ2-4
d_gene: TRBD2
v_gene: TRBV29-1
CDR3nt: TGCAGCGCGGGACTAGCGGTCGGATTAGCCAAAAACATTCAGTACTTC
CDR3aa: CSAGLAVGLAKNIQYF

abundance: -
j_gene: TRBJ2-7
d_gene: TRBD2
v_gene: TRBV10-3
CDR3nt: TGTGCCATCAGTGGTTCCCCAGCGGGGTACTACGAGCAGTACTTC
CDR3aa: CAISGSPAGYYEQYF

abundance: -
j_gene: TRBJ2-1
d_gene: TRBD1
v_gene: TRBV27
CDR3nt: TGTGCCAGCAGTTTAATTGGACAGGGCAATGAGCAGTTCTTC
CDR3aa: CASSLIGQGNEQFF

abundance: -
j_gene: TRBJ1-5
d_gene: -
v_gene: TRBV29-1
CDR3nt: TGCAGCGTTGTGTGGGATAGCAATCAGCCCCAGCATTTT
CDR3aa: CSVVWDSNQPQHF

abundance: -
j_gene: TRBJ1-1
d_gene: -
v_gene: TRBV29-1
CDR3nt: TGCAGCGTTGAAGTTCAGGTGAACACTGAAGCTTTCTTT
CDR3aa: CSVEVQVNTEAFF

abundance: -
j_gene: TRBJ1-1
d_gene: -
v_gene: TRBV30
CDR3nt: TGTGCCTGGAGTGTCGGGGGGACGGGCACTGAAGCTTTCTTT
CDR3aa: CAWSVGGTGTEAFF

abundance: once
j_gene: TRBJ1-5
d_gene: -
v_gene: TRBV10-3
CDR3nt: TGTGCCATCAGTGAGGGCGCACTCGATGGTCAGCCCCAGCATTTT
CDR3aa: CAISEGALDGQPQHF

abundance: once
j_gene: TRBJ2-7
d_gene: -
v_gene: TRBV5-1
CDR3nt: TGCGCCAGCAGCCCGGACGCCGCCTACGAGCAGTACTTC
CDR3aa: CASSPDAAYEQYF

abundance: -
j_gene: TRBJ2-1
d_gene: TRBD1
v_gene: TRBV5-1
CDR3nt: TGCGCCAGCAGCATCTCCGGGACAGGCGTTGGTGAGCAGTTCTTC
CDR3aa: CASSISGTGVGEQFF

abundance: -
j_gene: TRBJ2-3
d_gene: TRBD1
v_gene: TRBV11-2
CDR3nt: TGTGCCAGCAGCCAGCGACAGGGCCCAGATACGCAGTATTTT
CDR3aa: CASSQRQGPDTQYF

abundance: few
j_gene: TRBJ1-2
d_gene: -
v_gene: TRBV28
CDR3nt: TGTGCCAGCAGTCCCCCCTCCGACAGGTACGGCTACACCTTC
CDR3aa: CASSPPSDRYGYTF

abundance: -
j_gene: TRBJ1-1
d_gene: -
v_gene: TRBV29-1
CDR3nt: TGCAGCGCGGAAGTGGGGATGAACACTGAAGCTTTCTTT
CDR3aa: CSAEVGMNTEAFF

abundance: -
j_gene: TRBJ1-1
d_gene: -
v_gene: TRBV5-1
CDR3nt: TGCGCCAGCAGCTTGACAGGGAATGTGGAGTGGACTGAAGCTTTCTTT
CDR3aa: CASSLTGNVEWTEAFF

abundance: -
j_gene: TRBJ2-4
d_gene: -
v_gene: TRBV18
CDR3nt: TGTGCCAGCTCACTTGGGACCGCCAAAAACATTCAGTACTTC
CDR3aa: CASSLGTAKNIQYF

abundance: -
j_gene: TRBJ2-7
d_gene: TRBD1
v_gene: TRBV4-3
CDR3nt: TGCGCCAGCAGCCAAGCGGCTGGACAGGGAAAGGCTGTGCAGTACTTC
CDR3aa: CASSQAAGQGKAVQYF

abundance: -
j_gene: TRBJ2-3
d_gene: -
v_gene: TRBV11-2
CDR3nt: TGTGCCAGCAGCTTCCGCAGGGGACCAGATACGCAGTATTTT
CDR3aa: CASSFRRGPDTQYF

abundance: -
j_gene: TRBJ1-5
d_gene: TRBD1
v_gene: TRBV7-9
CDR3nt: TGTGCCAGCAGCCCCGGGACAGGGGAGCCATATCAGCCCCAGCATTTT
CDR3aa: CASSPGTGEPYQPQHF

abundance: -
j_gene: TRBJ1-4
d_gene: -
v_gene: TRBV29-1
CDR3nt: TGCAGCGTTGAAGTGACGGGTACCAGGGTCAATGAAAAACTGTTTTTT
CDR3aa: CSVEVTGTRVNEKLFF

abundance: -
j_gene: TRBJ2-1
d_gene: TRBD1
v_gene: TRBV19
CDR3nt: TGTGCCAGTAGTATAGGCAGGGGGCATGGGGATGAGCAGTTCTTC
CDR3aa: CASSIGRGHGDEQFF

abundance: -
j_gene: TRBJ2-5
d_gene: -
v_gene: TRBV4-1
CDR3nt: TGCGCCAGCAGCCAAGAAAGGTTACAAGAGACCCAGTACTTC
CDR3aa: CASSQERLQETQYF

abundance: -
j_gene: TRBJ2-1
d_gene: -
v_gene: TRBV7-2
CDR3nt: TGTGCCAGCAGCCCAAGGAGCTCCTACAATGAGCAGTTCTTC
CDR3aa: CASSPRSSYNEQFF

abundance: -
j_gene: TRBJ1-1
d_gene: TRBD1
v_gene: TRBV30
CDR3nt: TGTGCCTGGAGTATCGACAGGGGAGGTGCTTTCTTT
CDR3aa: CAWSIDRGGAFF

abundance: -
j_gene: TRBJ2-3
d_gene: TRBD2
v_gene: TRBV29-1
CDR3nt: TGCAGCGGGACTAGCGGGAGGGCCTCAGATACGCAGTATTTT
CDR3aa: CSGTSGRASDTQYF

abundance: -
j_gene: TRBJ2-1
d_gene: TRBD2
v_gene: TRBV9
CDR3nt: TGTGCCAGCAGCGGGCTAGCGGGAAGGGGAGGTGAGCAGTTCTTC
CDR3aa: CASSGLAGRGGEQFF

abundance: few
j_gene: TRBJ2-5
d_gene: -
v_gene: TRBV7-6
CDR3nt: TGTGCCAGCAGCTCTAGTTCGGTAGGGGAGACCCAGTACTTC
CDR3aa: CASSSSSVGETQYF

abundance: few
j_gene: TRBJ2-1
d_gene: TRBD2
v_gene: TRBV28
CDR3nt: TGTGCCAGCAGTTTATCTGGTAGCGGGAGTTGGGATGAGCAGTTCTTC
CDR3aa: CASSLSGSGSWDEQFF